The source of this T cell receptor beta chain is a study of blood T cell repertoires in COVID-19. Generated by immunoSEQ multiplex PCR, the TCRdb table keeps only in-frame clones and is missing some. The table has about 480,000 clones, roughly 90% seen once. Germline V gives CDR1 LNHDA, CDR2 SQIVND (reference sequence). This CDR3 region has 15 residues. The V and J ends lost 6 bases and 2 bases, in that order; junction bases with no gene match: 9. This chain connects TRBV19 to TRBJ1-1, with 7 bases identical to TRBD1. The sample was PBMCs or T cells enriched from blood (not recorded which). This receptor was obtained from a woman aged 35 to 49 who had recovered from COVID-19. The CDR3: CASRGRGSGNTEAFF. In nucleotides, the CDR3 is TGTGCCAGTAGAGGCAGGGGGAGTGGAAACACTGAAGCTTTCTTT.